Listed below are T cell receptor beta chains from one sample, sequenced in a study of shared clonotypes between healthy human individuals. TCRdb's copy holds only in-frame clones and misses some; the assay was immunoSEQ multiplex PCR. This table holds 400,000 to 500,000 clones, 79% found once. The source material was PBMCs. These receptors came from a woman in her thirties or forties in good health. Some clones in this sample may be carry-over from other donors' samples. CDR3s include the opening cysteine and the closing phenylalanine or tryptophan. A D gene is named only where the DNA matches it firmly. Size is stated for part of the rows, as once, few or many counts, or as a class when the clone is expanded.

TRBJ1-1,NA,NA,TRBV27,CASSLYRPVMDTEAFF,TGTGCCAGCAGTTTATATCGCCCCGTGATGGACACTGAAGCTTTCTTT
TRBJ1-1,few,TRBD1,TRBV19,CASRDRPSHMNTEAFF,TGTGCCAGTAGGGACAGGCCCTCTCATATGAACACTGAAGCTTTCTTT
TRBJ1-4,many,NA,TRBV5-1,CASSLGTNEKLFF,TGCGCCAGCAGCTTGGGCACTAATGAAAAACTGTTTTTT
TRBJ1-1,few,NA,TRBV7-9,CASILSENTEAFF,TGTGCCAGCATCTTGTCAGAGAACACTGAAGCTTTCTTT
TRBJ1-4,many,TRBD1,TRBV6-6,CASSYSMGTGVEKLFF,TGTGCCAGCAGTTACTCGATGGGGACAGGGGTAGAAAAACTGTTTTTT
TRBJ2-6,NA,NA,TRBV5-1,CASSLEGTPGGANVLTF,TGCGCCAGCAGCTTGGAAGGGACCCCTGGAGGGGCCAACGTCCTGACTTTC
TRBJ2-7,once,TRBD2,TRBV2,CASSVYSSGPYEQYF,TGTGCCAGCAGTGTTTATTCTAGCGGACCCTACGAGCAGTACTTC
TRBJ1-1,NA,NA,TRBV11-3,CASSLGGPMNTEAFF,TGTGCCAGCAGCTTGGGGGGTCCCATGAACACTGAAGCTTTCTTT
TRBJ2-5,NA,TRBD2,TRBV18,CASSPPLILGGTNDENF,TGTGCCAGCTCACCACCGTTAATCTTAGGCGGGACTAACGATGAGAACTTC
TRBJ2-3,NA,NA,TRBV5-4,CASSLVPDTQYF,TGTGCCAGCAGCTTGGTCCCAGATACGCAGTATTTT
TRBJ2-1,NA,TRBD1,TRBV30,CAWSTGGEQFF,TGTGCCTGGAGCACAGGGGGAGAGCAGTTCTTC
TRBJ2-1,NA,TRBD2,TRBV5-6,CASSRGPGLSYNEQFF,TGTGCCAGCAGCAGGGGACCGGGACTATCCTACAATGAGCAGTTCTTC
TRBJ2-3,NA,TRBD2,TRBV2,CASNLAGRRSTDTQYF,TGTGCCAGCAACCTAGCGGGAAGGAGGAGCACAGATACGCAGTATTTT
TRBJ2-3,NA,TRBD1,TRBV6-5,CASSSAGTGLSGTQYF,TGTGCCAGCAGTTCAGCCGGGACAGGGCTTTCGGGTACGCAGTATTTT
TRBJ2-7,NA,TRBD2,TRBV19,CASSIPGLAYEQYF,TGTGCCAGTAGTATTCCGGGACTAGCTTACGAGCAGTACTTC
TRBJ2-5,NA,NA,TRBV10-3,CAISESEYRRPQETQYF,TGTGCCATCAGTGAGTCGGAGTACAGACGACCCCAAGAGACCCAGTACTTC
TRBJ2-3,NA,TRBD2,TRBV6-4,CASSRLAGGTDTQYF,TGTGCCAGCAGTCGACTAGCGGGTGGCACAGATACGCAGTATTTT
TRBJ1-4,NA,NA,TRBV2,CASSNLNIEKLFF,TGTGCCAGCAGTAACCTGAACATTGAAAAACTGTTTTTT
TRBJ2-1,NA,TRBD2,TRBV5-1,CASSHGLAGGPGEQFF,TGCGCCAGCAGCCACGGACTAGCGGGAGGGCCCGGTGAGCAGTTCTTC
TRBJ1-1,once,NA,TRBV19,CASSMAWQNTEAFF,TGTGCCAGTAGTATGGCTTGGCAGAACACTGAAGCTTTCTTT
TRBJ2-3,few,NA,TRBV5-4,CASSLGGLTDTQYF,TGTGCCAGCAGCTTGGGGGGCCTCACAGATACGCAGTATTTT
TRBJ2-1,once,TRBD1,TRBV4-3,CASSQASPGGGPFYNEQFF,TGCGCCAGCAGCCAAGCTTCCCCAGGGGGCGGGCCCTTTTACAATGAGCAGTTCTTC
TRBJ2-7,NA,TRBD2,TRBV30,CAWASGRNYEQYF,TGTGCCTGGGCTAGCGGGAGGAACTACGAGCAGTACTTC
TRBJ2-4,NA,NA,TRBV27,CASSLSIRGRDIQYF,TGTGCCAGCAGTTTATCGATCCGGGGTCGGGACATTCAGTACTTC
TRBJ1-3,NA,TRBD1,TRBV9,CASSFDRDPSGNTIYF,TGTGCCAGCAGCTTCGACAGGGACCCCTCTGGAAACACCATATATTTT
TRBJ2-1,NA,TRBD2,TRBV7-3,CASSLRGSDFNEQFF,TGTGCCAGCAGCTTACGCGGGAGCGACTTCAATGAGCAGTTCTTC
TRBJ2-1,NA,TRBD2,TRBV4-3,CASSHPGLAGGGNEQFF,TGCGCCAGCAGCCACCCGGGACTAGCGGGAGGTGGCAATGAGCAGTTCTTC
TRBJ2-3,NA,NA,TRBV6-4,CASSLSADSTDTQYF,TGTGCCAGCAGTTTGTCGGCGGACAGCACAGATACGCAGTATTTT
TRBJ1-1,few,NA,TRBV28,CASSGDPGSNTEAFF,TGTGCCAGCAGCGGAGACCCGGGGTCGAACACTGAAGCTTTCTTT
TRBJ2-3,NA,TRBD2,TRBV15,CATSGGLAHSTDTQYF,TGTGCCACCAGCGGTGGACTAGCGCATAGCACAGATACGCAGTATTTT
TRBJ1-5,NA,NA,TRBV5-8,CASSPDSSHNQPQHF,TGTGCCAGCAGCCCAGACAGTTCTCACAATCAGCCCCAGCATTTT
TRBJ1-5,NA,NA,TRBV28,CASNTGPQPQHF,TGTGCCAGCAACACAGGTCCCCAGCCCCAGCATTTT
TRBJ1-4,NA,NA,TRBV6-1,CASSGGAGVREKLFF,TGTGCCAGCAGTGGGGGAGCAGGGGTAAGGGAAAAACTGTTTTTT
TRBJ2-5,NA,NA,TRBV6-1,CASSAQTGSRETQYF,TGTGCCAGCAGTGCCCAGACAGGCTCCCGTGAGACCCAGTACTTC
TRBJ1-2,NA,NA,TRBV28,CASSFDSRTDNYGYTF,TGTGCCAGCAGTTTTGACAGCCGAACAGATAACTATGGCTACACCTTC
TRBJ2-1,NA,NA,TRBV28,CASRSQGAASNEQFF,TGTGCCAGCAGATCACAGGGAGCTGCGTCAAATGAGCAGTTCTTC
TRBJ1-1,NA,NA,TRBV30,CAWRQQGGAEAFF,TGTGCCTGGAGGCAACAGGGAGGGGCTGAAGCTTTCTTT
TRBJ1-1,NA,NA,TRBV6-5,CASSYSSGMNTEAFF,TGTGCCAGCAGTTACTCTTCAGGCATGAACACTGAAGCTTTCTTT
TRBJ2-7,NA,NA,TRBV29-1,CSVETGKSRERSYEQYF,TGCAGCGTGGAGACAGGGAAGTCGCGGGAGAGATCCTACGAGCAGTACTTC
TRBJ2-7,NA,NA,TRBV7-9,CASSLVPGQGSSYEQYF,TGTGCCAGCAGCTTAGTCCCAGGGCAGGGCTCATCCTACGAGCAGTACTTC
TRBJ2-1,once,TRBD2,TRBV11-3,CASSLAGGRNNEQFF,TGTGCCAGCAGCTTAGCGGGGGGAAGGAACAATGAGCAGTTCTTC
TRBJ1-1,many,NA,TRBV18,CASSGVNGNTEAFF,TGTGCCAGCTCAGGGGTAAACGGAAACACTGAAGCTTTCTTT
TRBJ2-2,NA,TRBD1,TRBV5-4,CASSHSGTGGTGELFF,TGTGCCAGCAGCCACTCCGGGACAGGGGGCACCGGGGAGCTGTTTTTT
TRBJ2-5,few,NA,TRBV29-1,CSLTPQAAEETQYF,TGCAGCTTAACCCCCCAAGCGGCAGAAGAGACCCAGTACTTC
TRBJ1-2,once,NA,TRBV25-1,CASSPGFNYGYTF,TGTGCCAGCAGCCCCGGTTTTAACTATGGCTACACCTTC
TRBJ2-3,NA,TRBD1,TRBV11-3,CASSAGTGSTDTQYF,TGTGCCAGCAGCGCCGGGACAGGGAGCACAGATACGCAGTATTTT
TRBJ1-1,NA,NA,TRBV18,CASSPTRAMNTEAFF,TGTGCCAGCTCACCTACACGGGCTATGAACACTGAAGCTTTCTTT
TRBJ2-1,NA,NA,TRBV7-8,CASSLLQLGEQFF,TGTGCCAGCAGCTTATTACAGTTAGGTGAGCAGTTCTTC
TRBJ2-1,NA,NA,TRBV11-2,CASSLEWEQFF,TGTGCCAGCAGCTTAGAGTGGGAGCAGTTCTTC
TRBJ2-3,NA,NA,TRBV18,CASSLGTLGDTQYF,TGTGCCAGCTCACTTGGGACTTTGGGAGATACGCAGTATTTT
TRBJ2-3,NA,NA,TRBV27,CASSTGGGTQYF,TGTGCCAGCAGCACGGGTGGCGGTACGCAGTATTTT
TRBJ2-6,once,NA,TRBV4-3,CASSQRQGANVLTF,TGCGCCAGCAGCCAACGACAGGGGGCCAACGTCCTGACTTTC
TRBJ1-2,NA,TRBD1,TRBV7-9,CASSLQGDYGYTF,TGTGCCAGCAGCTTACAGGGGGACTATGGCTACACCTTC
TRBJ2-7,NA,NA,TRBV7-8,CASSRSGVSSYEQYF,TGTGCCAGCAGCCGGTCTGGCGTTAGCTCCTACGAGCAGTACTTC